The entry below gives a single T cell receptor (beta chain) sequence along with its context. No antigen is known for it. From germline, CDR1 is SGHNT and CDR2 YENEEA. The CDR3 runs 12 residues. Trimming left V 5 bases short and J 8 bases short, with 10 bases between. This record belongs to a study of post-analysis software for immune sequencing data. cDNA libraries of TCR beta carried unique molecular identifiers. MiXCR, applied by TCRdb to the PCR reads, yields one record per CDR3 protein. The data hold approximately 690,000 distinct CDR3 sequences, with roughly three fifths observed a single time. The study, taken as a whole, reports: Compared with controls, patients had more of five TRBV segments, including TRBV5-6, TRBV5-1 and TRBV20-1.

Sequencing was performed on blood. The sequence came from a girl aged 2-9 years with multiple sclerosis. The chain has TRBV11-3 and TRBJ2-1; D possibly uses TRBD1 or TRBD2 (5 bases each). Here the CDR3 reads CASSAMGDEQFF. CDR3 DNA: TGTGCCAGCAGCGCGATGGGGGATGAGCAGTTCTTC.